This entry lists 17 T cell receptor beta chains sequenced from one sample in a study of OX40 agonist ivuxolimab in advanced cancers. TCRdb's copy holds only in-frame clones and misses some; the assay was immunoSEQ multiplex PCR. This table holds fewer than 50,000 clones, 89% found once. Sequenced here: CD4+ or CD8+ T cells sorted from blood, sampled in a trial of the OX40 agonist ivuxolimab. Receptors were obtained from an adult with an advanced solid tumor such as melanoma, head and neck, liver or kidney cancer.

CDR3 DNA: TGTGCCAGCAGCCCCCCCTTAGGGGTGGGTTATGAAAAACTGTTTTTT. Its translation: CASSPPLGVGYEKLFF. The rearrangement uses TRBV7-9 and TRBJ1-4; D may be TRBD1 (5 bases). V was pared by 5 bases and J by 6 bases, with 19 bases between. In germline, CDR1 is SEHNR, CDR2 FQNEAQ (reference sequence). The CDR3 runs to 16 residues.

The CDR3 coding sequence is TGTGCCAGCAGTTTAGCGGGAGGGCCTAACGAGCAGTACTTC. Protein: CASSLAGGPNEQYF. V and J are TRBV6-5 and TRBJ2-7; the match to TRBD2 covers 11 bases. There are 14 residues in the CDR3. Germline trimming cut 4 bases from V and 5 bases from J; bases unmatched to any gene: 4. Germline CDR1 MNHEY, CDR2 SVGAGI.

The chain links TRBV9 to TRBJ2-3; D is tentatively TRBD1 or TRBD2 (6 bases each). V gave up 3 bases and J gave up 0 bases, with 11 bases separating them. In germline, CDR1 is SGDLS, CDR2 YYNGEE. The CDR3 has 15 amino acids. The CDR3 is CASSGGASSTDTQYF. CDR3 DNA sequence: TGTGCCAGCAGCGGGGGGGCCTCTAGCACAGATACGCAGTATTTT.

The chain employs TRBV6-1 and TRBJ1-5, with 7 bases identical to TRBD1. This CDR3 contains 15 residues. The germline CDR1 and CDR2 sequences are MNHNS and SASEGT. Trimming removed 6 bases from V and 6 bases from J; junction bases left unmatched: 11. Here the CDR3 DNA reads TGTGCCAGCAGCCCAGACAGGGTCGGCAGTCAGCCCCAGCATTTT. Translating gives CASSPDRVGSQPQHF.

This chain uses TRBV5-4 with TRBJ2-3; D not certain. The V and J ends lost 0 bases and 4 bases respectively, with 3 bases between them. The CDR3 is made up of 12 amino acids. Germline V gene sequence: CDR1 SGHNT, CDR2 YYREEE (reference sequence). The CDR3 DNA reads TGTGCCAGCAGCTTGGACGCAGATACGCAGTATTTT. This sequence encodes CASSLDADTQYF.

V gene TRBV4-2 combines with J gene TRBJ1-2; tentatively, D is TRBD1 (5 bases). The CDR3 contains 16 residues. Trimming took 0 bases from V and 6 from J, leaving 17 bases between them. The germline V gene has CDR1 LGHNA and CDR2 YNFKEQ. The CDR3: CASSQDRAPGPDGYTF. Written as DNA, the CDR3 is TGTGCCAGCAGCCAAGATCGAGCCCCAGGGCCTGATGGCTACACCTTC.

The chain links TRBV4-1 to TRBJ2-3; 7 bases align to TRBD2. The CDR3 contains 17 residues. Germline values: CDR1 MGHRA, CDR2 YSYEKL. V lost 3 bases, J lost 5 bases, and 14 bases stayed unmatched. In DNA form, the CDR3 reads TGCGCCAGCAGCCATCAGGTGGGCGGGAGACGCGGAGATACGCAGTATTTT. This codes for CASSHQVGGRRGDTQYF.

V gene TRBV11-2 combines with J gene TRBJ1-2; D remains unclear. The CDR3 is 13 residues long. CDR1 is SGHAT, CDR2 FQNNGV, per germline. Trimming stripped 10 bases from V and 6 bases from J, with 18 bases between. CDR3 region: CATQFLSIDGYTF. In DNA, the CDR3 is TGTGCCACGCAATTTCTATCCATTGATGGCTACACCTTC. Together with reference TRBV11-2 and TRBJ1-2, the CDR3 gives the full variable domain: EAGVAQSPRYKIIEKRQSVAFWCNPISGHATLYWYQQILGQGPKLLIQFQNNGVVDDSQLPKDRFSAERLKGVDSTLKIQPAKLEDSAVYLCATQFLSIDGYTFGSGTRLTVV.

This clone has a single count. The CDR3 protein is CALTGGGKKQETQYF. Written as DNA, the CDR3 is TGCGCCCTTACCGGGGGAGGAAAGAAGCAAGAGACCCAGTACTTC. The chain is built from TRBV5-1 and TRBJ2-5; D is possibly TRBD2 (6 bases). The CDR3 spans 15 residues. The germline V gene encodes CDR1 SGHRS and CDR2 YFSETQ. Trimming removed 10 bases at V and 2 bases at J, with 21 bases between.

The V and J genes are TRBV4-1 and TRBJ2-3, with D possibly matching TRBD2 (6 bases). This CDR3 is 17 amino acids long. From germline, CDR1 is MGHRA and CDR2 YSYEKL. Between the trimmed V and J ends, which lost 1 base and 4 bases, there was a span of 18 bases. CDR3 residues: CASSQVGTPTGADTQYF. The CDR3 DNA reads as TGCGCCAGCAGCCAAGTGGGGACCCCCACGGGGGCAGATACGCAGTATTTT.

This chain connects TRBV11-2 to TRBJ2-7; TRBD2 aligns across 8 bases. The CDR3 has 14 amino acids. Germline trimming cut 3 bases from V and 4 bases from J; bases unmatched to any gene: 5. Per the germline V gene, CDR1 is SGHAT and CDR2 is FQNNGV. The CDR3 sequence: CASSFGGGQYEQYF. The CDR3 bases are TGTGCCAGCAGCTTCGGGGGGGGTCAGTACGAGCAGTACTTC.

This clone occurred once. The chain uses TRBV2 and TRBJ2-7, with D possibly being TRBD1 (6 bases). Trimming took 6 bases from V and 5 from J, leaving 11 bases between them. The germline gives CDR1 SNHLY, CDR2 FYNNEI. The CDR3 is made up of 12 amino acids. CDR3 protein: CASSSTGNEQYF. CDR3 DNA sequence: TGTGCCAGCAGCTCGACAGGAAACGAGCAGTACTTC.

This clone was seen a single time. The V and J genes are TRBV4-1 and TRBJ2-5; D is unresolved. This CDR3 region has 13 residues. Germline-derived CDR1 and CDR2 are MGHRA and YSYEKL. The V gene lost 4 bases and the J gene lost 2 bases, with 8 bases spanning the gap. CDR3 residues: CASSRAVQETQYF. CDR3 DNA: TGCGCCAGCAGCCGGGCGGTGCAAGAGACCCAGTACTTC.

This clone was counted a few times. The rearrangement uses TRBV9 and TRBJ1-2, with 9 nucleotides matching TRBD1. Trimming removed 0 bases from V and 4 bases from J; junction bases left unmatched: 4. The CDR3 loop spans 15 amino acids. CDR1 is SGDLS and CDR2 is YYNGEE in the germline V gene. The CDR3 loop is CASSVAGTGTYGYTF. CDR3 nucleotide sequence: TGTGCCAGCAGCGTAGCGGGGACAGGGACCTATGGCTACACCTTC.

DNA for the CDR3: TGTGCCAGCAGCCAGGCACAGGGGGCCTTTGTACCAAACACCATATATTTT. Residues: CASSQAQGAFVPNTIYF. The rearrangement links TRBV4-2 to TRBJ1-3; 9 nucleotides align to TRBD1. The germline V gene has CDR1 LGHNA and CDR2 YNFKEQ. The junction had 12 bases not matched to a gene; V was cut back by 3 bases and J by 6 bases. CDR3 length equals 17 residues.

The rearrangement joins TRBV7-9 to TRBJ2-3; the D is unclear. Germline V gene data show CDR1 as SEHNR and CDR2 as FQNEAQ (reference sequence). This CDR3 has 13 residues. Trimming removed 1 base from V and 6 bases from J, with 8 bases in between. The CDR3 spells CASSLDVGDTQYF. CDR3 nucleotide sequence: TGTGCCAGCAGCTTAGATGTGGGTGATACGCAGTATTTT.

The V gene is TRBV7-9, the J gene TRBJ1-1; no reliable D call. The CDR3 sequence is 11 residues long. Trimming shortened V by 5 bases and J by 4 bases, and 5 bases separated the two germline ends. From germline, CDR1 is SEHNR and CDR2 FQNEAQ (reference sequence). The CDR3: CASSRGTEAFF. The CDR3 DNA sequence: TGTGCCAGCAGCCGGGGCACTGAAGCTTTCTTT.